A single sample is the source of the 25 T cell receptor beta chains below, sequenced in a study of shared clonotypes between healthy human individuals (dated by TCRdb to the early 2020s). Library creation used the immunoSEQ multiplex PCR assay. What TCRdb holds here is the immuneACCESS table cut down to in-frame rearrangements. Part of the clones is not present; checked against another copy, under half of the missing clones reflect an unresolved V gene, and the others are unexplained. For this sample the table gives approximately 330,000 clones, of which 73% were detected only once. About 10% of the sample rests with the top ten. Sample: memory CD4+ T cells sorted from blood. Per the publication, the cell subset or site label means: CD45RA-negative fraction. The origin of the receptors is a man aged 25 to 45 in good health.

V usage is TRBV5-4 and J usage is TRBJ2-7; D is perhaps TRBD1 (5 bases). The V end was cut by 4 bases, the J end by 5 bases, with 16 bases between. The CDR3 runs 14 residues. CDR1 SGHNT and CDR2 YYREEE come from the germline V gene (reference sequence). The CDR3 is CASSHYGHFHEQYF. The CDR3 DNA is TGTGCCAGCAGCCACTATGGACATTTCCACGAGCAGTACTTC. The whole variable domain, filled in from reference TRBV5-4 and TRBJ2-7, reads ETGVTQSPTHLIKTRGQQVTLRCSSQSGHNTVSWYQQALGQGPQFIFQYYREEENGRGNFPPRFSGLQFPNYSSELNVNALELDDSALYLCASSHYGHFHEQYFGPGTRLTVT.

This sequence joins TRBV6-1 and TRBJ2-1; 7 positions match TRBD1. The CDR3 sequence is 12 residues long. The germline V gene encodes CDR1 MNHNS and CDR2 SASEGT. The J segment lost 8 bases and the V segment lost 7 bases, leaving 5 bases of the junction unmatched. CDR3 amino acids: CASTNRGDEQFF. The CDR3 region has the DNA TGTGCCAGCACCAACAGGGGAGATGAGCAGTTCTTC.

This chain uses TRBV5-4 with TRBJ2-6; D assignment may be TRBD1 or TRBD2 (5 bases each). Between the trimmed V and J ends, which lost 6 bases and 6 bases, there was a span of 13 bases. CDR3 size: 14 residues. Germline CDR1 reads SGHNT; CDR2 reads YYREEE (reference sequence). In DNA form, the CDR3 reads TGTGCCAGCAATCGTGGGACGGAGGCCAACGTCCTGACTTTC. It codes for CASNRGTEANVLTF.

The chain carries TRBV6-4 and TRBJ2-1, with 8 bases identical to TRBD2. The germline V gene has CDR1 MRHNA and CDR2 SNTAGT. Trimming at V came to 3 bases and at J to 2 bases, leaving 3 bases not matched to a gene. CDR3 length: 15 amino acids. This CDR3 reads CASSEDGRAYNEQFF. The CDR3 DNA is TGTGCCAGCAGTGAAGACGGGAGGGCCTACAATGAGCAGTTCTTC.

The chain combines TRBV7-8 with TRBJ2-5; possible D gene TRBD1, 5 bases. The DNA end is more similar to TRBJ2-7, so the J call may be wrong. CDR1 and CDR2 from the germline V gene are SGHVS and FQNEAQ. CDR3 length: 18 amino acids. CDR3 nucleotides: TGTGCCAGCAGCCCAGTATTAGGGGTAGGGCCCTTCTCCTACGAGCAGTACTTC. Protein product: CASSPVLGVGPFSYEQYF.

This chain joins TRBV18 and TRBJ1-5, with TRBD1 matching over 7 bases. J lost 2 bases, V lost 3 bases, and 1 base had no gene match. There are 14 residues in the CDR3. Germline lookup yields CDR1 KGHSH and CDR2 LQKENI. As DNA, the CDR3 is TGTGCCAGCTCACCCGACAGGGGCAATCAGCCCCAGCATTTT. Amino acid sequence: CASSPDRGNQPQHF. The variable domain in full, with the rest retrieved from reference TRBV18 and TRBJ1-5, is NAGVMQNPRHLVRRRGQEARLRCSPMKGHSHVYWYRQLPEEGLKFMVYLQKENIIDESGMPKERFSAEFPKEGPSILRIQQVVRGDSAAYFCASSPDRGNQPQHFGDGTRLSIL.

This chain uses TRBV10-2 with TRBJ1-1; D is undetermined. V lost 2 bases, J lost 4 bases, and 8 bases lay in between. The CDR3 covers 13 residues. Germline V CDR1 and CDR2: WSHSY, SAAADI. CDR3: CASSEVPGTEAFF. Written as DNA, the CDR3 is TGCGCCAGCAGTGAGGTTCCGGGCACTGAAGCTTTCTTT.

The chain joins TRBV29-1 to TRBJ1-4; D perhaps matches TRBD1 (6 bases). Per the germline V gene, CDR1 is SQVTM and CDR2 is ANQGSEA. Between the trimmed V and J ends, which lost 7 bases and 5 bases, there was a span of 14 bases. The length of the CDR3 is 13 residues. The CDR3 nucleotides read TGCAGCGCTAAGGGACACGGGAATGAAAAACTGTTTTTT. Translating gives CSAKGHGNEKLFF.

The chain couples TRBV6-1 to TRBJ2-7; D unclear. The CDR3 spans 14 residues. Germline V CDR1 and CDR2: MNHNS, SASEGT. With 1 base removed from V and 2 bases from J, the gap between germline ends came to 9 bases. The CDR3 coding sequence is TGTGCCAGCAGTGAAGGTCTAGGCCCCTACGAGCAGTACTTC. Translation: CASSEGLGPYEQYF.

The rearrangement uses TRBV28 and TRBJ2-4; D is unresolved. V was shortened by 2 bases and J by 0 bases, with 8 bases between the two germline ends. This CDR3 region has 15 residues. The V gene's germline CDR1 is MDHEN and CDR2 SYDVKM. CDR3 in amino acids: CASSLGGEAKNIQYF. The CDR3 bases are TGTGCCAGCAGTTTAGGTGGCGAAGCCAAAAACATTCAGTACTTC. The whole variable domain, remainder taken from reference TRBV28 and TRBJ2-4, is DVKVTQSSRYLVKRTGEKVFLECVQDMDHENMFWYRQDPGLGLRLIYFSYDVKMKEKGDIPEGYSVSREKKERFSLILESASTNQTSMYLCASSLGGEAKNIQYFGAGTRLSVL.

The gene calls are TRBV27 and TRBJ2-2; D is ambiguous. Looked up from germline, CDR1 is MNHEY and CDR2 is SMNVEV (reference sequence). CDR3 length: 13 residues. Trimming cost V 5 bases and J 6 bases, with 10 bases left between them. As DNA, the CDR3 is TGTGCCAGCAGTCTCAACTGGTCCGGGGAGCTGTTTTTT. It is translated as CASSLNWSGELFF.

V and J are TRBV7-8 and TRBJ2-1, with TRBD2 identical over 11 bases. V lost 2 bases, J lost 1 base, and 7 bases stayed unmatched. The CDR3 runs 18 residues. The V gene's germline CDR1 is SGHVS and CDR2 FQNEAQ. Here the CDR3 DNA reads TGTGCCAGCAGCTTACTACCGCTAGCGGGAGGATCCTACAATGAGCAGTTCTTC. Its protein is CASSLLPLAGGSYNEQFF. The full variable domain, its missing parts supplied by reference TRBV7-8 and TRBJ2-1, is GAGVSQSPRYKVAKRGQDVALRCDPISGHVSLFWYQQALGQGPEFLTYFQNEAQLDKSGLPSDRFFAERPEGSVSTLKIQRTQQEDSAVYLCASSLLPLAGGSYNEQFFGPGTRLTVL.

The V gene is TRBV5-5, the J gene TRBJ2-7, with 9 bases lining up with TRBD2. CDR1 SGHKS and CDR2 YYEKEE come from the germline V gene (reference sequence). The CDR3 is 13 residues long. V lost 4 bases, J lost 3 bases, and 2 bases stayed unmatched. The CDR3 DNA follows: TGTGCCAGCAGCGGCGGGAGGGGCTACGAGCAGTACTTC. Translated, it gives CASSGGRGYEQYF.

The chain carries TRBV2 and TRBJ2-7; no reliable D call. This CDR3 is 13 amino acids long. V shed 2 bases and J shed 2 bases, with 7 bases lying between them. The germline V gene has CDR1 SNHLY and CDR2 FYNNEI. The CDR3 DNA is TGTGCCAGCAGTGAAAGGGTTGCCTACGAGCAGTACTTC. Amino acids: CASSERVAYEQYF.

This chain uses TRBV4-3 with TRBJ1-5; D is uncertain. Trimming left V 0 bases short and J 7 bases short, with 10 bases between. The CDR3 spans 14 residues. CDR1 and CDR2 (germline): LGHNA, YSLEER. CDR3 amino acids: CASSQDQIGQPQHF. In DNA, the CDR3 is TGCGCCAGCAGCCAAGATCAGATAGGGCAGCCCCAGCATTTT.

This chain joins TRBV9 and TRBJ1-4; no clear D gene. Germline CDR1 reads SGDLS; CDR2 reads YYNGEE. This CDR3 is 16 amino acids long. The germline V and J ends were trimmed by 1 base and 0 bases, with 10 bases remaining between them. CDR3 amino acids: CASSVSPGATNEKLFF. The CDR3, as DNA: TGTGCCAGCAGCGTATCCCCCGGGGCAACTAATGAAAAACTGTTTTTT.

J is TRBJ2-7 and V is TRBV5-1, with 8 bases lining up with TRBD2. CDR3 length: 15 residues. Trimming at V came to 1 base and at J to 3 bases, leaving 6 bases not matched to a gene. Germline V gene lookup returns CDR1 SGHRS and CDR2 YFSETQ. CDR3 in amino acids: CASSLTTSGSYEQYF. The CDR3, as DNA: TGCGCCAGCAGCTTGACTACTAGCGGAAGCTACGAGCAGTACTTC. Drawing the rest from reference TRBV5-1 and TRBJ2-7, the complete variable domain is KAGVTQTPRYLIKTRGQQVTLSCSPISGHRSVSWYQQTPGQGLQFLFEYFSETQRNKGNFPGRFSGRQFSNSRSEMNVSTLELGDSALYLCASSLTTSGSYEQYFGPGTRLTVT.

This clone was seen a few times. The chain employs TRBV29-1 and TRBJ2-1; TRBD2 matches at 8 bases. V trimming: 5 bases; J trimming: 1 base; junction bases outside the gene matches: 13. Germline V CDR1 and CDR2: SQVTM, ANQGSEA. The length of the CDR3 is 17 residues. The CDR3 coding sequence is TGCAGCGTTCCGGGACTAGAAAGTTGGAGGTCCTACAATGAGCAGTTCTTC. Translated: CSVPGLESWRSYNEQFF.

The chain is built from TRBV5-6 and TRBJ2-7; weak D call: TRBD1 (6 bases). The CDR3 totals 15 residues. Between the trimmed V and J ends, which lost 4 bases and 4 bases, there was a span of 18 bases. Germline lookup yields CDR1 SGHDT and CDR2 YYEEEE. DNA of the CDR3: TGTGCCAGCAGCCGTGCAGGGGCTGGGGTGTACGAGCAGTACTTC. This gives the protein CASSRAGAGVYEQYF.

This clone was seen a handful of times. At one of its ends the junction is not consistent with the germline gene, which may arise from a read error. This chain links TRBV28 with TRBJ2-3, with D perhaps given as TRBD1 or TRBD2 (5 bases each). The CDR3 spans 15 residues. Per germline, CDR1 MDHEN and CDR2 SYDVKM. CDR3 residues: CASSLGTFGTDTQYF. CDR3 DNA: TGTGCCAGCAGTTTGGGGACCTTCGGCACGGATACGCAGTATTTT.

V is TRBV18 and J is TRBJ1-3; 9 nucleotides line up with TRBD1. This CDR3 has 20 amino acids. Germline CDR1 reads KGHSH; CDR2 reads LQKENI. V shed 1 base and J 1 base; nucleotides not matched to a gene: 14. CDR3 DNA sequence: TGTGCCAGCTCACCACTTACAGGGGGCGCTTCGGGGCTTTCTGGAAACACCATATATTTT. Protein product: CASSPLTGGASGLSGNTIYF.

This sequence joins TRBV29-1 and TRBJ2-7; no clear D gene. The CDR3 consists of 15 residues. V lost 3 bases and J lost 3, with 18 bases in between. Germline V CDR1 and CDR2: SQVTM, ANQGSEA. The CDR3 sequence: CSVENPDRNDYEQYF. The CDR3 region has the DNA TGCAGCGTTGAGAACCCGGATCGGAACGACTACGAGCAGTACTTC.

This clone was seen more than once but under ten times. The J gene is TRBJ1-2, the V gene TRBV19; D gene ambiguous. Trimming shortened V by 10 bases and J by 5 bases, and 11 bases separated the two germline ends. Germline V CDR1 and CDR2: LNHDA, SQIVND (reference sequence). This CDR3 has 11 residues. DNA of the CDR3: TGTGCCACCGCCATAGGTTATGGCTACACCTTC. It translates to CATAIGYGYTF.

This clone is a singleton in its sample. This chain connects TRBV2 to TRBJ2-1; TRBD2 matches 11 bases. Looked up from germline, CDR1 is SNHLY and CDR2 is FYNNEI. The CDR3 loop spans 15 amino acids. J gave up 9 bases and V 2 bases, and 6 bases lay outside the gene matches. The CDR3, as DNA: TGTGCCAGCAGTGAAACTAGCGGGAGTGGCGGTGAGCAGTTCTTC. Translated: CASSETSGSGGEQFF.

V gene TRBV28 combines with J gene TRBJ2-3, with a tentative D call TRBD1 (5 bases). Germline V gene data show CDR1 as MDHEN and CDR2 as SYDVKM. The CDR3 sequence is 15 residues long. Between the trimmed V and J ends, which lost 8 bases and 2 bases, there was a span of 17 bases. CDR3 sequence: CASLPGATYTDTQYF. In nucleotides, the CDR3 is TGTGCCAGCCTGCCTGGGGCCACCTACACAGATACGCAGTATTTT.